What follows is one T cell receptor beta chain and its context. The data derive from a study of cytomegalovirus exposure and HLA in healthy donors. 60 Vbeta and 13 Jbeta primers were used in PCR. TCRdb's copy holds only in-frame clones and misses some; the assay was immunoSEQ multiplex PCR. Seen here are around 62,000 clones, over 75% observed once, and the top ten hold more than 4.5%. The CDR3 runs 13 residues. Trimming left V 2 bases short and J 10 bases short, with 12 bases between. Germline CDR1 SGDLS, CDR2 YYNGEE. The J gene is TRBJ1-4, the V gene TRBV9; D is uncertain. This TCR was sampled from a male donor in good health and CMV-seropositive. Sequencing was carried out using PBMCs. CDR3 DNA: TGTGCCAGCAGCGTCGGCCTTCGGGGAAAACTGTTTTTT. Translated, it gives CASSVGLRGKLFF.